One sample yielded the 14 T cell receptor beta chains listed below, sequenced in a study of immune evolution from preneoplasia to lung adenocarcinoma (dated by TCRdb to 2020 to 2022). The library was built by means of the immunoSEQ multiplex PCR assay. The table comes from immuneACCESS by way of TCRdb, which keeps in-frame sequences with V and J called. Part of the clones is missing from these tables; in studies checked, under half for an unresolved V gene and the rest for unknown reasons. Within this sample are 9,500 to 14,000 clones, with about four fifths of them counted one time only. Of the sample, 3.9% falls within the top ten clones. The material sequenced was FFPE minimally invasive lung adenocarcinoma tissue. The cell subset or site tag for this specimen amounts to: micro-invasive lung adenocarcinoma (MIA). The receptors shown here come from a person between 60 and 80 years old with lung adenocarcinoma.

This clone was seen once. The rearrangement links TRBV5-8 to TRBJ2-7, with TRBD1 matching 11 bases. V dropped 5 bases and J dropped 5; count of bases not matched to a gene: 9. This CDR3 contains 15 residues. Germline V lookup: CDR1 SGHTS, CDR2 YDEGEE. CDR3 bases: TGTGCCAGCAGACCCGGGACAGGGGGATTTAACGAGCAGTACTTC. Translated, it gives CASRPGTGGFNEQYF.

This clone was picked up a small number of times. V and J are TRBV30 and TRBJ2-3, with TRBD2 matching 13 bases. Trimming at V came to 1 base and at J to 1 base, leaving 11 bases not matched to a gene. Germline V gene data show CDR1 as GTSNPN and CDR2 as SVGIG (reference sequence). The CDR3 loop spans 19 amino acids. The CDR3 DNA is TGTGCCTGGAGTGGAGGACTAGCGGGAGTAATGTTCGGCACAGATACGCAGTATTTT. Translation gives CAWSGGLAGVMFGTDTQYF.

This chain uses TRBV19 with TRBJ2-7; tentatively, D is TRBD2 (6 bases). Between the trimmed V and J ends, which lost 3 bases and 2 bases, there was a span of 17 bases. The CDR3 runs to 16 residues. Germline V gene sequence: CDR1 LNHDA, CDR2 SQIVND (reference sequence). Here the CDR3 DNA reads TGTGCCAGTAGTATCCGGGGGTCTTTCGATCCCTACGAGCAGTACTTC. This codes for CASSIRGSFDPYEQYF.

This clone is medium-sized within its sample. V gene TRBV2 combines with J gene TRBJ2-1; 8 bases match TRBD1. CDR3 length equals 15 residues. V lost 9 bases to trimming and J lost 6 bases; unmatched junction nucleotides: 13. The germline V gene has CDR1 SNHLY and CDR2 FYNNEI. CDR3 sequence (DNA): TGTGCCAGGACTTTTCCGGGACAGGTTGTCAATGAGCAGTTCTTC. Protein product: CARTFPGQVVNEQFF.

This clone appeared once. This CDR3 is also generated by other DNA sequences in the sample. The J gene is TRBJ2-7, the V gene TRBV6-4; TRBD2 might be the D (5 bases). V lost 0 bases and J lost 4, with 16 bases in between. The V gene's germline CDR1 is MRHNA and CDR2 SNTAGT. The CDR3 length is 16 residues. The CDR3 DNA sequence: TGTGCCAGCAGTGACTCGAGCGGTATAACCTCTTACGAGCAGTACTTC. This sequence encodes CASSDSSGITSYEQYF.

This clone was seen only a few times. The chain couples TRBV28 to TRBJ2-7, with unresolved D. CDR3 length: 11 amino acids. Germline CDR1 MDHEN, CDR2 SYDVKM. The V end was cut by 7 bases, the J end by 6 bases, with 10 bases between. CDR3 bases: TGTGCCAGCAACACTAACGGCGAGCAGTACTTC. Amino acids: CASNTNGEQYF.

The chain carries TRBV11-2 and TRBJ2-1, with D tentatively TRBD2 (7 bases). This CDR3 is 14 amino acids long. Germline V CDR1 and CDR2: SGHAT, FQNNGV. With 4 bases removed from V and 6 bases from J, the gap between germline ends came to 13 bases. For the CDR3, the DNA is TGTGCCAGCAGCTCCGCGGGGGCGGGCAATGAGCAGTTCTTC. Protein: CASSSAGAGNEQFF.

In this sample, this clone turned up once. The V gene is TRBV28, the J gene TRBJ1-2, with D possibly being TRBD1 (6 bases). CDR3 length: 13 residues. Germline V CDR1 and CDR2: MDHEN, SYDVKM. With 3 bases removed from V and 4 bases from J, the gap between germline ends came to 9 bases. CDR3 nucleotide sequence: TGTGCCAGCAGTTTTGACAGGATCTATGGCTACACCTTC. This gives the protein CASSFDRIYGYTF.

V is TRBV7-9 and J is TRBJ1-1; D possibly corresponds to TRBD1 (5 bases). CDR1 is SEHNR and CDR2 is FQNEAQ in the germline V gene (reference sequence). V shed 4 bases and J shed 5 bases, with 17 bases lying between them. The CDR3 is made up of 15 amino acids. The CDR3 DNA is TGTGCCAGCAGCTCCTCTTGGGGGGTGGGGACTGAAGCTTTCTTT. Translated: CASSSSWGVGTEAFF.

As to this clone: The sample carries other DNA sequences with the same CDR3. The rearrangement links TRBV7-3 to TRBJ2-5; 14 bases line up with TRBD2. Germline CDR1 SGHTA, CDR2 FQGTGA. This CDR3 spans 16 amino acids. Trimming removed 4 bases from V and 2 bases from J; junction bases left unmatched: 3. The CDR3 DNA reads TGTGCCAGCAGCTCGGGACTAGCGGGAGAGCAAGAGACCCAGTACTTC. It yields the protein CASSSGLAGEQETQYF.

V usage is TRBV11-3 and J usage is TRBJ2-7; 7 nucleotides line up with TRBD2. V lost 1 base, J lost 1 base, and 4 bases stayed unmatched. This CDR3 has 15 residues. The germline CDR1 and CDR2 sequences are SGHNT and YENEEA. CDR3 sequence reads: CASSLVASGSYEQYF. In DNA, the CDR3 is TGTGCCAGCAGCTTAGTCGCTAGCGGTTCCTACGAGCAGTACTTC.

The rearrangement links TRBV2 to TRBJ2-7; a weak D match, TRBD2 (5 bases). CDR1 and CDR2 (germline): SNHLY, FYNNEI. V was cut by 4 bases and J by 6 bases, with 13 bases left in between. The CDR3 has 13 amino acids. The DNA of the CDR3 is TGTGCCAGCAGTGTTGCCCTCCGGGGCGAGCAGTACTTC. This gives the protein CASSVALRGEQYF.

The V call is TRBV13, the J call TRBJ2-2; tentatively, D is TRBD2 (6 bases). Germline V gene sequence: CDR1 PRHDT, CDR2 FYEKMQ (reference sequence). V shed 3 bases and J shed 1 base, with 12 bases lying between them. The CDR3 has 16 residues. CDR3 residues: CASSLDVRGNTGELFF. CDR3 DNA: TGTGCCAGCAGCTTGGATGTGCGGGGGAACACCGGGGAGCTGTTTTTT.

This clone has a single count. The V and J genes are TRBV7-9 and TRBJ1-5, with 7 bases that match TRBD1. This CDR3 comprises 19 residues. The trim removed 4 bases at V and 2 bases at J, leaving 17 bases unmatched. The germline V gene encodes CDR1 SEHNR and CDR2 FQNEAQ (reference sequence). The CDR3 nucleotides read TGTGCCAGCAGCTCCCGCAGACACGACAGGGTTTCGCGCAATCAGCCCCAGCATTTT. Protein sequence: CASSSRRHDRVSRNQPQHF.